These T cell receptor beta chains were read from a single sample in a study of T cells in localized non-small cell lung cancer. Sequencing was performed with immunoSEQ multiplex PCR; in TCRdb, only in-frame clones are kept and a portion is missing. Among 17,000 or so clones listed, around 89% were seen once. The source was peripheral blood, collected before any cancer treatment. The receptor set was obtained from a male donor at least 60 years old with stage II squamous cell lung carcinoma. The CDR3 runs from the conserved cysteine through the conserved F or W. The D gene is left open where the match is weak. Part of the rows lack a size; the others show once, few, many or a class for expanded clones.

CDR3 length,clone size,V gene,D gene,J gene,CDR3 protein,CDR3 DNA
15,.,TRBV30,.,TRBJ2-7,CAWSRRDRLTYEQYF,TGTGCCTGGAGTAGGAGAGACAGACTTACCTACGAGCAGTACTTC
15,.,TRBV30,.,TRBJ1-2,CAWSVLRSGGYGYTF,TGTGCCTGGAGTGTACTAAGGTCTGGTGGCTATGGCTACACCTTC
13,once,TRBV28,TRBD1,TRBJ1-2,CASSPGQGYGYTF,TGTGCCAGCAGCCCGGGACAGGGCTATGGCTACACCTTC
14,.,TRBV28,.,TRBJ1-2,CASSPLTENYGYTF,TGTGCCAGCAGTCCCCTTACAGAGAACTATGGCTACACCTTC
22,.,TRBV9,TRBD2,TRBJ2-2,CASSARQFGGLAGAGYTGELFF,TGTGCCAGCAGCGCCCGTCAATTTGGGGGACTAGCGGGAGCGGGGTACACCGGGGAGCTGTTTTTT
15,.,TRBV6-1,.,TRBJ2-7,CASSETGLRAYEQYF,TGTGCCAGCAGTGAAACGGGGTTGAGGGCCTACGAGCAGTACTTC
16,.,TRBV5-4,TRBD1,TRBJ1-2,CASSRGGGQGDYGYTF,TGTGCCAGCAGCCGTGGAGGGGGACAGGGGGACTATGGCTACACCTTC
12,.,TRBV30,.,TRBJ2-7,CAWSVQRYEQYF,TGTGCCTGGAGTGTACAGCGTTACGAGCAGTACTTC
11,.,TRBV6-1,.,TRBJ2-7,CASSLHYEQYF,TGTGCCAGCAGTCTTCACTACGAGCAGTACTTC
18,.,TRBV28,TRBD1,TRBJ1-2,CASKSGGAGALANYGYTF,TGTGCCAGCAAGTCAGGGGGCGCTGGGGCCTTAGCTAACTATGGCTACACCTTC
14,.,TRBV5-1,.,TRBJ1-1,CASSFGGQYTEAFF,TGCGCCAGCAGTTTCGGGGGGCAGTACACTGAAGCTTTCTTT
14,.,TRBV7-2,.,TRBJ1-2,CASSLPGVNYGYTF,TGTGCCAGCAGCTTACCGGGGGTTAACTATGGCTACACCTTC
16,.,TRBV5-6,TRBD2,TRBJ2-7,CASSIRTSGRAYEQYF,TGTGCCAGCAGCATCCGGACTAGCGGGAGGGCCTACGAGCAGTACTTC
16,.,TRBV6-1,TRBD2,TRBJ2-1,CASSDAGGPEGNEQFF,TGTGCCAGCAGTGATGCGGGAGGGCCTGAAGGGAATGAGCAGTTCTTC
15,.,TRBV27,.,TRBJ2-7,CASRTLQGIRDEQYF,TGTGCCAGCAGAACATTGCAGGGGATTCGCGACGAGCAGTACTTC
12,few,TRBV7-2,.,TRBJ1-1,CASSFADTEAFF,TGTGCCAGCAGCTTTGCGGACACTGAAGCTTTCTTT
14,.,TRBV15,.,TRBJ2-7,CATSREKWGYEQYF,TGTGCCACCAGCAGAGAGAAATGGGGTTACGAGCAGTACTTC
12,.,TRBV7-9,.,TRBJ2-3,CASRGFTDTQYF,TGTGCCAGCAGGGGTTTCACAGATACGCAGTATTTT
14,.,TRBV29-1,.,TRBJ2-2,CSALLGANTGELFF,TGCAGCGCCTTATTAGGAGCGAACACCGGGGAGCTGTTTTTT
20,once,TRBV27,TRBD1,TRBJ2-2,CASSYLPSQGRASNTGELFF,TGTGCCAGCAGTTACCTCCCCTCACAGGGGCGCGCATCTAACACCGGGGAGCTGTTTTTT
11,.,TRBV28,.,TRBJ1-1,CASGDMTEAFF,TGTGCCAGCGGGGACATGACTGAAGCTTTCTTT
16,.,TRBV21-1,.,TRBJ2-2,CASNFRRGSNTGELFF,TGTGCCAGCAACTTTAGGAGGGGATCGAACACCGGGGAGCTGTTTTTT
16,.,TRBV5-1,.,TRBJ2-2,CASSLGAGRATGELFF,TGCGCCAGCAGCTTGGGGGCCGGTCGTGCCACCGGGGAGCTGTTTTTT
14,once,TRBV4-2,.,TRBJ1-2,CASSPRAASGGYTF,TGTGCCAGCAGCCCCCGGGCAGCGTCGGGTGGCTACACCTTC
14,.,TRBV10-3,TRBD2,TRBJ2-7,CATLSGRAKDEQYF,TGTGCCACGCTGAGCGGGAGGGCCAAGGACGAGCAGTACTTC
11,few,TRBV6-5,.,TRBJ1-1,CASIVNTEAFF,TGTGCCAGCATTGTGAACACTGAAGCTTTCTTT
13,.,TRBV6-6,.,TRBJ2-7,CASSTGASYEQYF,TGTGCCAGCAGTACGGGGGCCTCCTACGAGCAGTACTTC
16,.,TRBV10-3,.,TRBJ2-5,CAISEGSGTARREQYF,TGTGCCATCAGTGAGGGGTCCGGGACGGCTAGAAGGGAGCAGTACTTC
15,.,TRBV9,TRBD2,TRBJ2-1,CASSLGGGSYNEQFF,TGTGCCAGCAGTCTCGGCGGCGGGAGTTACAATGAGCAGTTCTTC
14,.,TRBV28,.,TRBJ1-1,CASSRRNMNTEAFF,TGTGCCAGCAGTCGACGGAACATGAACACTGAAGCTTTCTTT
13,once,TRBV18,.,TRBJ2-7,CASSPLGSYEQYF,TGTGCCAGCTCACCACTGGGGTCCTACGAGCAGTACTTC
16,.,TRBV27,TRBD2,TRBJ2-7,CASSHRVSGSYGEQYF,TGTGCCAGCAGTCATCGTGTTAGCGGGAGTTATGGCGAGCAGTACTTC
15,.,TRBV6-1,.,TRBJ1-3,CASSLTPEGGNTIYF,TGTGCCAGCAGTCTCACTCCTGAGGGAGGAAACACCATATATTTT
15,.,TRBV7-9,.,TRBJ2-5,CASSLARTSGETQYF,TGTGCCAGCAGCTTAGCGCGGACCTCCGGGGAGACCCAGTACTTC
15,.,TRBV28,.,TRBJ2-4,CASSLPLKAKNIQYF,TGTGCCAGCAGTTTACCCCTTAAAGCCAAAAACATTCAGTACTTC
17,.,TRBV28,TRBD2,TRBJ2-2,CASSLSLAGDGDGELFF,TGTGCCAGCAGTTTAAGCCTAGCGGGAGATGGGGACGGGGAGCTGTTTTTT
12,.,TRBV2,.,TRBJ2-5,CASSGGQETQYF,TGTGCCAGCAGCGGGGGCCAAGAGACCCAGTACTTC
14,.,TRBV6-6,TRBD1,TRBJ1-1,CASSYGDRETEAFF,TGTGCCAGCAGTTATGGGGACAGGGAAACTGAAGCTTTCTTT
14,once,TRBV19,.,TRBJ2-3,CASSIGGPTDTQYF,TGTGCCAGTAGTATAGGAGGGCCGACAGATACGCAGTATTTT
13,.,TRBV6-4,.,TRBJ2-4,CASSEGQGGIQYF,TGTGCCAGCAGTGAAGGGCAGGGAGGAATTCAGTACTTC
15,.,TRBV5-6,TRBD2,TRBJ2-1,CASSLELAGVIEQFF,TGTGCCAGCAGCTTGGAACTAGCGGGAGTGATTGAGCAGTTCTTC
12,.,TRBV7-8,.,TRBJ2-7,CASRDGYYEQYF,TGTGCCTCCCGGGACGGGTACTACGAGCAGTACTTC
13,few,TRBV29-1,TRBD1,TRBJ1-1,CSAGTGLSTEAFF,TGCAGCGCCGGGACAGGGCTAAGCACTGAAGCTTTCTTT